The 6 T cell receptor beta chains listed next were all sequenced from one sample in a study of blood T cell repertoires in COVID-19. The repertoire was sequenced with immunoSEQ multiplex PCR; TCRdb's copy has only in-frame clones and lacks some. This table has a few hundred thousand clones, roughly 84% appearing once. The sample was peripheral blood. These receptors were taken from a woman younger than 30 with acute or convalescent COVID-19.

The V call is TRBV2, the J call TRBJ1-2, with D possibly TRBD1 on 5 matching bases. CDR1 SNHLY and CDR2 FYNNEI come from the germline V gene. This CDR3 contains 17 residues. Trimming shortened V by 3 bases and J by 2 bases, and 19 bases separated the two germline ends. CDR3: CASSEGGAGAINYGYTF. CDR3 DNA: TGTGCCAGCAGTGAGGGAGGGGCAGGTGCAATCAACTATGGCTACACCTTC.

J is TRBJ2-3 and V is TRBV9; TRBD1 might be the D (6 bases). The CDR3 contains 14 residues. The V end lost 3 bases, the J end lost 0 bases, and 8 bases lay between the germline ends. CDR1 is SGDLS, CDR2 YYNGEE, per germline. CDR3 region: CASSADSSTDTQYF. The CDR3 DNA reads TGTGCCAGCAGCGCGGACAGCAGCACAGATACGCAGTATTTT.

This chain links TRBV18 with TRBJ2-1; perhaps TRBD2 as D (6 bases). The CDR3 is made up of 15 amino acids. CDR1 KGHSH and CDR2 LQKENI come from the germline V gene. Trimming took 3 bases from V and 9 from J, leaving 18 bases between them. The CDR3, as DNA: TGTGCCAGCTCACCCCTGGGGGAGGTCGGGGTTGAGCAGTTCTTC. Its translation: CASSPLGEVGVEQFF.

This rearrangement joins TRBV7-2 to TRBJ2-1; the match to TRBD2 covers 10 bases. Germline V gene sequence: CDR1 SGHTA, CDR2 FQGNSA. The CDR3 consists of 16 residues. The J segment lost 5 bases and the V segment lost 5 bases, leaving 9 bases of the junction unmatched. This CDR3 reads CASSPQLAGSDNEQFF. CDR3 DNA: TGTGCCAGCAGCCCTCAACTAGCGGGATCAGACAATGAGCAGTTCTTC.

This chain uses TRBV4-3 with TRBJ2-1, with TRBD2 identical over 13 bases. Per germline, CDR1 LGHNA and CDR2 YSLEER. V was pared by 4 bases and J by 2 bases, with 2 bases of the junction left unmatched. This CDR3 has 16 residues. The CDR3 reads CASSRTSGRAYNEQFF. In nucleotides, the CDR3 is TGCGCCAGCAGCCGAACTAGCGGGAGGGCCTACAATGAGCAGTTCTTC.

This chain joins TRBV27 and TRBJ2-5, with 8 bases identical to TRBD2. CDR1 and CDR2 from the germline V gene are MNHEY and SMNVEV (reference sequence). J lost 2 bases, V lost 0 bases, and 8 bases had no gene match. The CDR3 totals 17 residues. CDR3 in amino acids: CASSLSVAGQPQETQYF. The CDR3 DNA is TGTGCCAGCAGTTTATCGGTAGCGGGGCAACCGCAAGAGACCCAGTACTTC.